This TCR beta chain was identified in a study of immune heterogeneity within non-small cell lung tumors. Study-level background: Among the tumors, 4 were squamous cell carcinomas, under twelve were non-squamous carcinomas and 1 was not otherwise specified.

With 6 bases removed from V and 0 bases from J, the gap between germline ends came to 15 bases. The CDR3 contains 15 residues. The V gene's germline CDR1 is MNHEY and CDR2 SMNVEV (reference sequence). Concerning this clonotype itself: Its antigen remains unidentified.

With 32 V and 13 J primers, multiplex PCR amplified the TCR beta CDR3. TCRdb ran MiXCR on the multiplex PCR reads and lists one entry per CDR3 protein. The table records about 3,400 distinct CDR3 sequences, over 35% of them present only once. Regarding the study as a whole: Identical dominant CDR3 beta clonotypes spanned tumor sites within a patient, beside site-unique high-frequency clones. Locally, T-cell clonality showed a moderate but significant correlation with tumor mutational burden measured at the same site (R approximately 0.36).

Bulk tumor genomic DNA, 450 to 750 ng per sample, was the template. Several biopsies were spaced far apart within each primary tumor and obtained as surgery took place. Newly diagnosed with untreated non-small cell lung cancer, the patients underwent curative surgery. The chain uses TRBV27 and TRBJ2-7; possibly TRBD1 for D (5 bases). The sequence was obtained from a man in his sixties or seventies with non-small cell lung cancer. The sample was lung tumor tissue. The CDR3, as DNA: TGTGCCAGCAGCTTCTCCCAGGGTACCTCCTACGAGCAGTACTTC. It yields the protein CASSFSQGTSYEQYF.